The entry that follows covers one TCR beta chain sequence. The antigen remains unidentified. At sampling all donors were nominally healthy, likely with unrecorded immune exposures. The entry originates in a study of cytomegalovirus exposure and HLA in healthy donors. Points from the study as a whole: TRBV6-2, TRBV6-3 and other indistinguishable V segments were excluded. Most subjects' HLA-A and HLA-B alleles were reportedly predicted from TCR beta sequences.

CDR1 is SGHNT and CDR2 is YYREEE in the germline V gene (reference sequence). The CDR3 runs to 14 residues. V was cut by 2 bases and J by 3 bases, with 11 bases left in between. PCR used 60 Vbeta primers and 13 Jbeta primers. TCRdb's table, derived via immunoSEQ multiplex PCR, lists solely in-frame clones and lacks some. The table lists about 53,000 clones. The sequencing sample was made of PBMCs. The chain links TRBV5-4 to TRBJ1-2, with a possible D match to TRBD1 (5 bases). The source of this sequence is a man aged 18 to 29 in good health and CMV-seropositive. DNA of the CDR3: TGTGCCAGCAGCTTACTCACAGGAGACTATGGCTACACCTTC. Amino acid sequence: CASSLLTGDYGYTF.